This entry concerns a single T cell receptor beta chain. The sample belongs to a study of blood T cell repertoires in COVID-19. The CDR3 consists of 13 residues. The germline gives CDR1 SQVTM, CDR2 ANQGSEA. Trimming took off 4 bases at V and 2 bases at J, with 9 bases between the two ends. During active infection, Seattle patients enrolled and were then monitored through disease. Clones were sequenced by immunoSEQ multiplex PCR, and TCRdb holds only the in-frame ones, with some missing. The sample records 350,000 to 400,000 clones, about 90% being singletons. The J gene is TRBJ1-3, the V gene TRBV29-1; D gene uncertain. This sequence originates from a woman in her 30s with COVID-19, enrolled during active disease. The specimen was peripheral blood. The CDR3 here is CSVGLAAGNTIYF. CDR3 DNA: TGCAGCGTTGGCCTGGCGGCTGGAAACACCATATATTTT.